This T cell receptor (beta chain) was sequenced for a study of primary melanoma T cells and metastatic recurrence. On the study more broadly: Primary melanomas here were stage T2 to T4, over 1 mm thick. General observations from the study: The authors suggested a successful antitumor T-cell response can exist in primary melanoma.

Profiling relied on immunoSEQ multiplex PCR, and the TCRdb table lists in-frame clones only, not all of them. Among 500 or so clones listed, 60% to 80% were seen once. V lost 6 bases and J 8 bases, leaving 23 bases between the germline ends. Germline loops: CDR1 MNHGY, CDR2 SAAAGT. The CDR3 totals 16 residues. A word on this clone: Antigen: not known.

This receptor was taken from a human donor with melanoma. The specimen sequenced was melanoma tumor tissue. V and J are TRBV6-8 and TRBJ1-3; D is possibly TRBD1 (6 bases). For the CDR3, the DNA is TGTGCCAGCAGGGACAGAATCCGGCCCCGAAAAGACACCATATATTTT. It yields the protein CASRDRIRPRKDTIYF.